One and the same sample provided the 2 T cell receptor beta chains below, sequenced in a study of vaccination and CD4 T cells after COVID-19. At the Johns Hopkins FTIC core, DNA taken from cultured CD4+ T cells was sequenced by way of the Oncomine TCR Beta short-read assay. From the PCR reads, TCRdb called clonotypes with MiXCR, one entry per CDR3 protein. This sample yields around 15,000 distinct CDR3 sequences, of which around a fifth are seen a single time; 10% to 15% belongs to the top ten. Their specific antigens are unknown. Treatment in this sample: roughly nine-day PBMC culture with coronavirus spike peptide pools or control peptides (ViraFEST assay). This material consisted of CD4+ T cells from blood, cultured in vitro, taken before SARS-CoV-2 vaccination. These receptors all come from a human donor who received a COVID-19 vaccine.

CDR3 region: CASSQGGRVGQETQYF. The CDR3 DNA reads TGTGCCAGTAGCCAGGGGGGGAGAGTTGGACAAGAGACCCAGTACTTC. The chain carries TRBV19 and TRBJ2-5; D possibly uses TRBD1 or TRBD2 (7 bases each). V lost 6 bases, J lost 2 bases, and 19 bases lay in between. The CDR3 loop spans 16 amino acids. CDR1 and CDR2 (germline): LNHDA, SQIVND (reference sequence).

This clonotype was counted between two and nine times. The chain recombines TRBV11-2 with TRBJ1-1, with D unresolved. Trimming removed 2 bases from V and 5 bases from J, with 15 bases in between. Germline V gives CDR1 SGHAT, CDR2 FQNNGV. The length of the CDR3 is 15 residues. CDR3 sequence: CASSLLNWRRTEAFF. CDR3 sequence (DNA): TGTGCCAGCAGCTTATTAAATTGGAGGAGGACTGAAGCTTTCTTT.